The present T cell receptor beta chain was sequenced within a study of neurological immune-mediated disorders. Study conclusions and caveats: Across subjects, expanded clones had no CDR3 amino acid sequences in common, pointing to private repertoires in all groups. The multiple sclerosis repertoire cluster was associated with no clinical or MRI feature.

The CDR3 runs 16 residues. In germline, CDR1 is DFQATT, CDR2 SNEGSKA (reference sequence). The J segment lost 1 base and the V segment lost 1 base, leaving 6 bases of the junction unmatched. This clonotype came up many times. Its antigen is undetermined. The team produced cDNA through 5'RACE using 10-nucleotide random UMIs. From 15-18 subjects, each sequencing run yielded over 180 million TCR-beta sequences. MiXCR was run by TCRdb on the 5' RACE reads, yielding one entry per CDR3 protein. The sample lists around 67,000 distinct CDR3 sequences, 5.2% occurring once. This chain uses TRBV20-1 with TRBJ2-1, with TRBD2 matching over 8 bases. The sample consisted of PBMCs. This TCR came from a young man with multiple sclerosis. The CDR3, as DNA: TGCAGTGCTAGAGTAGTAGCGGGACGTTCCTACAATGAGCAGTTCTTC. Protein: CSARVVAGRSYNEQFF.